A single sample is the source of the 15 T cell receptor beta chains below, sequenced in a study of blood T cells in healthy people across ages. Sample-barcoded 5' priming and a J-beta primer mix drove a second PCR of roughly 6 to 12 cycles. TCRdb fed the 5' RACE reads into MiXCR, producing one record per CDR3 protein. Here the sample spans about 830,000 distinct CDR3 sequences, roughly 60% being singletons. The sample comprised blood. These receptors were collected from a man younger than 45 in good health.

As DNA, the CDR3 is TGTGCCAGCAGTTTCCAGGGGGCACGGACCCTCCACTTT. It translates to CASSFQGARTLHF. The V and J genes are TRBV28 and TRBJ1-6, with 8 positions matching TRBD1. Germline V gene sequence: CDR1 MDHEN, CDR2 SYDVKM. The trim removed 3 bases at V and 14 bases at J, leaving 6 bases unmatched. The CDR3 totals 13 residues.

V gene TRBV11-3 combines with J gene TRBJ2-3; 11 bases agree with TRBD1. The CDR3 is 17 residues long. J gave up 0 bases and V 3 bases, and 5 bases lay outside the gene matches. CDR1 SGHNT and CDR2 YENEEA come from the germline V gene. The CDR3 DNA reads TGTGCCAGCAGCTTGGGACAGGGGGAAGCTAGCACAGATACGCAGTATTTT. Translated, it gives CASSLGQGEASTDTQYF.

CDR3 residues: CASSQGRPSGGELFF. The CDR3 DNA is TGTGCCAGCAGCCAAGGACGCCCGTCGGGCGGGGAGCTGTTTTTT. This chain joins TRBV4-2 and TRBJ2-2, with D unclear. V was trimmed by 1 base and J by 7 bases, leaving 13 bases between them. Germline CDR1 and CDR2: LGHNA and YNFKEQ. The CDR3 is 15 residues long.

The chain combines TRBV20-1 with TRBJ2-7; 9 bases align to TRBD2. The ends lost 1 base at V and 7 bases at J; junction bases unmatched: 5. This CDR3 spans 13 amino acids. Germline V CDR1 and CDR2: DFQATT, SNEGSKA (reference sequence). The CDR3 reads CSARGGGAGEQYF. Here the CDR3 DNA reads TGCAGTGCTAGAGGCGGGGGGGCGGGTGAGCAGTACTTC.

The chain joins TRBV6-2 or TRBV6-3 to TRBJ2-1, with 9 nucleotides matching TRBD1. V lost 5 bases, J lost 7 bases, and 12 bases stayed unmatched. Germline values: CDR1 MNHEY, CDR2 SVGEGT. The CDR3 totals 16 residues. Here the CDR3 DNA reads TGTGCCAGCAGTCCGGGACAGGGTCCGGGGCGGAATGAGCAGTTCTTC. This codes for CASSPGQGPGRNEQFF.

This rearrangement joins TRBV4-1 to TRBJ2-5, with D maybe TRBD1 (6 bases). The end of the DNA fits TRBJ2-7 better, so the J call may be wrong. Germline CDR1 is MGHRA and CDR2 is YSYEKL. CDR3 size: 15 residues. The CDR3 DNA reads TGCGCCAGCAGTCGAAGCCAGGGGTTGATGAACGAGCAGTACTTC. This encodes CASSRSQGLMNEQYF.

V usage is TRBV12-3 or TRBV12-4 and J usage is TRBJ1-4; 7 bases are a match to TRBD1. J lost 6 bases, V lost 6 bases, and 7 bases had no gene match. This CDR3 spans 14 amino acids. The CDR3 here is CASRSTGRYEKLFF. The CDR3 bases are TGTGCCAGCAGATCGACAGGGAGGTATGAAAAACTGTTTTTT.

This clonotype appeared a few times. The genes are TRBV29-1 and TRBJ2-7, with a possible D match to TRBD1 (5 bases). Germline-derived CDR1 and CDR2 are SQVTM and ANQGSEA. V lost 8 bases, J lost 3 bases, and 11 bases lay in between. This CDR3 region has 11 residues. Here the CDR3 reads CSIRVLYEQYF. The CDR3 DNA follows: TGCAGCATCAGGGTACTCTACGAGCAGTACTTC.

As regards this clonotype: Possible read error: a much larger clone is one base away. The chain is built from TRBV7-8 and TRBJ1-2, with D perhaps matching TRBD1 (6 bases). The CDR3 is made up of 14 amino acids. Germline assignment: CDR1 SGHVS and CDR2 FQNEAQ. Trimming left V 4 bases short and J 2 bases short, with 11 bases between. The CDR3 sequence: CASSSGHGNYGYTF. For the CDR3, the DNA is TGTGCCAGCAGCTCGGGACACGGGAACTATGGCTACACCTTC. The full variable domain, rest sourced from reference TRBV7-8 and TRBJ1-2, is GAGVSQSPRYKVAKRGQDVALRCDPISGHVSLFWYQQALGQGPEFLTYFQNEAQLDKSGLPSDRFFAERPEGSVSTLKIQRTQQEDSAVYLCASSSGHGNYGYTFGSGTRLTVV.

J is TRBJ2-4 and V is TRBV4-3; 8 nucleotides match TRBD1. The V segment lost 0 bases and the J segment 6 bases; nucleotides outside the gene matches: 7. Germline V gene lookup returns CDR1 LGHNA and CDR2 YSLEER. This CDR3 is 16 amino acids long. The CDR3 DNA reads as TGCGCCAGCAGCCAAGAACCCGGACAGGGAGGAAACATTCAGTACTTC. Protein product: CASSQEPGQGGNIQYF.

This chain connects TRBV4-2 to TRBJ2-4; 9 positions match TRBD2. The DNA end lines up better with TRBJ2-7; the J call may be wrong. Germline V CDR1 and CDR2: LGHNA, YNFKEQ. This CDR3 has 13 amino acids. CDR3 in amino acids: CASSQGLALEQYF. The DNA for the CDR3 is TGTGCCAGCAGCCAGGGACTAGCCCTCGAGCAGTACTTC.

There are a few counts of this clonotype. CDR3: CSAGQGNEQFF. The CDR3 coding sequence is TGCAGTGCTGGGCAGGGGAATGAGCAGTTCTTC. The chain combines TRBV20-1 with TRBJ2-1; maybe TRBD1 (6 bases). The CDR3 is 11 residues long. Germline loops: CDR1 DFQATT, CDR2 SNEGSKA (reference sequence). Trimming stripped 5 bases from V and 7 bases from J, with 9 bases between.

The chain carries TRBV9 and TRBJ2-7, with 10 bases fitting TRBD2. The length of the CDR3 is 15 residues. With V trimmed by 4 bases and J by 0 bases, 4 bases remained unmatched. The germline CDR1 and CDR2 sequences are SGDLS and YYNGEE. CDR3 bases: TGTGCCAGCAGCACGGGACTAGCGAACTCCTACGAGCAGTACTTC. It is translated as CASSTGLANSYEQYF.

This chain connects TRBV7-9 to TRBJ1-5; D is unclear. The germline V gene encodes CDR1 SEHNR and CDR2 FQNEAQ (reference sequence). The CDR3 spans 14 residues. Deletions cut 0 bases from V and 3 bases from J, with 6 bases between. CDR3 bases: TGTGCCAGCAGCTTAGCACAACCCAATCAGCCCCAGCATTTT. Translated: CASSLAQPNQPQHF.

The chain has TRBV20-1 and TRBJ2-5; D possibly corresponds to TRBD1 (6 bases). The V end lost 5 bases, the J end lost 2 bases, and 12 bases lay between the germline ends. The CDR3 loop spans 13 amino acids. Germline assignment: CDR1 DFQATT and CDR2 SNEGSKA (reference sequence). CDR3 protein: CSAFDRPQETQYF. In nucleotides, the CDR3 is TGCAGTGCTTTTGACAGGCCTCAAGAGACCCAGTACTTC.